The text below deals with one TCR beta chain. The germline V gene encodes CDR1 DFQATT and CDR2 SNEGSKA (reference sequence). The CDR3 runs 15 residues. V shed 3 bases and J shed 1 base, with 13 bases lying between them. This entry is derived from a study of T cell responses to AZD1222 COVID-19 vaccine. Produced via immunoSEQ multiplex PCR; TCRdb's table is partial and in-frame only. The sample comprises 35,000 to 50,000 clones, about 91% of which are singletons, and approximately 25% rests with the top ten. The sequence derives from an adult who received the AZD1222 COVID-19 vaccine. The gene calls are TRBV20-1 and TRBJ1-5; maybe TRBD1 (5 bases). This sample comprised peripheral blood, obtained 28 days after the second AZD1222 dose. CDR3 in DNA: TGCAGTGCTAGTAAAGGGACGGCGAGCAATCAGCCCCAGCATTTT. Translated, it gives CSASKGTASNQPQHF.